A selection of T cell receptor beta chains follows, all from one sample in a study of blood T cells in healthy people across ages. TCRdb called the 5' RACE reads again in MiXCR, with one record for every CDR3 protein. The sample has approximately 780,000 distinct CDR3 sequences; about 26% are singletons. Another study also made use of these data, one on T cells of mothers and their children.

Material for sequencing was blood. These receptors originate from a boy under 18 in good health. Both conserved end residues are part of each CDR3. Fields, in order: CDR3 length, D gene, clone size, V gene, J gene, CDR3 protein, CDR3 DNA. A D gene is named only where the DNA matches it firmly. Size values are once, few and many counts, or a class for expanded clones, and some rows have none.

>13|.|.|TRBV20-1|TRBJ1-4
CSAPQGTNEKLFF
TGCAGTGCTCCTCAGGGAACTAATGAAAAACTGTTTTTT
>15|.|.|TRBV20-1|TRBJ2-7
CSAGPPGVSSYEQYF
TGCAGTGCTGGTCCCCCGGGGGTTTCCTCCTACGAGCAGTACTTC
>18|.|.|TRBV24-1|TRBJ2-3
CATSNVEDGQYSTDTQYF
TGTGCCACCAGTAATGTAGAGGACGGCCAATATAGCACAGATACGCAGTATTTT
>15|.|.|TRBV24-1|TRBJ2-2
CATSDPPPKSRELFF
TGTGCCACCAGTGACCCGCCTCCTAAATCCAGGGAGCTGTTTTTT
>15|TRBD2|few|TRBV20-1|TRBJ2-1
CSARIPGGYYNEQFF
TGCAGTGCTAGGATCCCCGGGGGGTACTACAATGAGCAGTTCTTC
>14|TRBD1|.|TRBV10-3|TRBJ1-1
CAITRDSMNTEAFF
TGTGCCATCACCAGGGACAGTATGAACACTGAAGCTTTCTTT
>15|.|.|TRBV3-1|TRBJ1-1
CASSQEVRWQGRAFF
TGTGCCAGCAGCCAAGAGGTCCGATGGCAGGGGAGAGCTTTCTTT
>15|TRBD1|few|TRBV24-1|TRBJ2-5
CATSDWDSTQETQYF
TGTGCCACCAGTGACTGGGACAGCACACAAGAGACCCAGTACTTC
>11|.|.|TRBV11-2|TRBJ1-6
CASSIMRALHF
TGTGCCAGCAGCATTATGCGCGCCCTCCACTTT
>18|TRBD1|.|TRBV12-3/TRBV12-4|TRBJ2-6
CASSPPPGQSSGANVLTF
TGTGCCAGCAGTCCCCCCCCGGGACAGAGCTCTGGGGCCAACGTCCTGACTTTC
>9|.|few|TRBV20-1|TRBJ1-4
CGARAQLFF
TGCGGTGCTAGGGCGCAACTGTTTTTT
>13|.|.|TRBV12-3/TRBV12-4|TRBJ2-1
CAIGGSSYNEQFF
TGTGCCATAGGGGGAAGCTCCTACAATGAGCAGTTCTTC
>13|.|.|TRBV7-6|TRBJ1-1
CASSRGVTTEAFF
TGTGCCAGCAGCAGAGGGGTTACCACTGAAGCTTTCTTT
>15|.|.|TRBV4-1|TRBJ1-2
CASSRVTESNYGYTF
TGCGCCAGCAGCCGCGTGACAGAATCTAACTATGGCTACACCTTC
>15|.|.|TRBV6-6|TRBJ1-5
CASSSGQTGYQPQHF
TGTGCCAGCAGTAGTGGACAGACGGGGTATCAGCCCCAGCATTTT
>13|.|few|TRBV28|TRBJ2-7
CASSRQTSYEQYF
TGTGCCAGCAGTCGACAGACGTCCTACGAGCAGTACTTC
>13|.|few|TRBV5-1|TRBJ2-7
CASSLDSAYEQYF
TGCGCCAGCAGCTTGGACTCAGCCTACGAGCAGTACTTC
>15|TRBD2|few|TRBV10-3|TRBJ2-7
CAIRPTSGDTYEQYF
TGTGCCATCAGGCCGACTAGCGGGGACACCTACGAGCAGTACTTC
>13|.|.|TRBV25-1|TRBJ2-5
CASSEAGEETQYF
TGTGCCAGCAGTGAAGCAGGGGAAGAGACCCAGTACTTC
>14|.|few|TRBV14|TRBJ2-5
CASSHRGWQETHYF
TGTGCCAGCAGCCACCGGGGGTGGCAAGAGACCCATTACTTC
>14|.|few|TRBV4-2|TRBJ1-5
CASSQGGQNQPQHF
TGTGCCAGCAGCCAAGGGGGGCAGAATCAGCCCCAGCATTTT
>15|.|.|TRBV19|TRBJ2-1
CASSMGMANPREQFF
TGTGCCAGTAGTATGGGGATGGCGAACCCCCGGGAGCAGTTCTTC
>15|.|few|TRBV5-1|TRBJ2-1
CASSLEGKSYNEQFF
TGCGCCAGCAGCTTGGAAGGGAAATCCTACAATGAGCAGTTCTTC
>15|TRBD1|.|TRBV28|TRBJ1-1
CASSPQGAGMTEAFF
TGTGCCAGCAGCCCACAGGGGGCGGGTATGACTGAAGCTTTCTTT
>14|.|few|TRBV19|TRBJ2-2
CASSRTQNTGELFF
TGTGCCAGTTCGAGGACTCAGAACACCGGGGAGCTGTTTTTT
>14|.|few|TRBV7-2|TRBJ2-1
CASSVGQFYNEQFF
TGTGCCAGCAGCGTCGGACAGTTCTACAATGAGCAGTTCTTC
>14|.|few|TRBV29-1|TRBJ1-3
CSATGGLSGNTIYF
TGCAGCGCCACCGGGGGACTCTCTGGAAACACCATATATTTT
>9|.|few|TRBV6-1|TRBJ2-7
CASSESRYF
TGTGCCAGCAGTGAAAGTCGATACTTC